Below, 12 T cell receptor beta chains from the same sample are listed, as sequenced in a study of cytomegalovirus exposure and HLA in healthy donors. The PCR was carried out with 60 Vbeta primers and 13 Jbeta primers. Sequenced by immunoSEQ multiplex PCR; TCRdb stores in-frame clones only, minus some. The table includes 150,000 to 200,000 clones, around three quarters detected once. What was sequenced was PBMCs. These receptors were taken from a man aged 25-40 years in good health and CMV-seronegative.

The rearrangement links TRBV5-1 to TRBJ2-3; 10 bases align to TRBD2. V lost 2 bases to trimming and J lost 5 bases; unmatched junction nucleotides: 5. The CDR3 is 15 amino acids. Germline V gene sequence: CDR1 SGHRS, CDR2 YFSETQ. The DNA for the CDR3 is TGCGCCAGCAGCTTAGCGGGAGGGCCCTTAGATACGCAGTATTTT. This sequence encodes CASSLAGGPLDTQYF.

This clone was counted only a few times. The chain is built from TRBV4-1 and TRBJ2-3; 11 bases agree with TRBD2. Germline CDR1 is MGHRA and CDR2 is YSYEKL. V was clipped by 0 bases and J by 2 bases; unmatched bases: 19. The CDR3 contains 22 residues. CDR3: CASSQDLSSAVAGGSYTDTQYF. DNA for the CDR3: TGCGCCAGCAGCCAAGATTTATCTTCCGCGGTAGCGGGAGGGTCTTACACAGATACGCAGTATTTT.

The rearrangement links TRBV5-1 to TRBJ1-5; 7 nucleotides agree with TRBD1. Germline CDR1 reads SGHRS; CDR2 reads YFSETQ. There are 15 residues in the CDR3. Trimming cost V 4 bases and J 3 bases; bases outside gene matches: 7. CDR3 protein: CASSAGDSVNQPQHF. The DNA for the CDR3 is TGCGCCAGCAGCGCCGGGGACAGCGTCAATCAGCCCCAGCATTTT.

This chain links TRBV6-4 with TRBJ2-4; tentatively, D is TRBD1 (6 bases). The CDR3 spans 15 residues. Trimming pared 0 bases from V and 6 bases from J, leaving 12 bases between. Germline lookup yields CDR1 MRHNA and CDR2 SNTAGT. CDR3 sequence: CASSDSGQGPNIQYF. CDR3 coding DNA: TGTGCCAGCAGTGACTCAGGGCAGGGGCCAAACATTCAGTACTTC.

This chain uses TRBV10-2 with TRBJ2-5; maybe TRBD2 (5 bases). The CDR3 is 17 amino acids. V was shortened by 2 bases and J by 3 bases, with 19 bases between the two germline ends. Germline CDR1 and CDR2: WSHSY and SAAADI. The CDR3 is CASSETVREMVKETQYF. The CDR3 nucleotides read TGCGCCAGCAGTGAGACGGTTAGGGAGATGGTAAAAGAGACCCAGTACTTC.

The gene calls are TRBV11-2 and TRBJ2-5, with 10 bases matching TRBD2. Trimming removed 3 bases from V and 5 bases from J; junction bases left unmatched: 9. This CDR3 contains 16 residues. Germline assignment: CDR1 SGHAT and CDR2 FQNNGV. CDR3 bases: TGTGCCAGCAGCTTTCTAGCGGGAGAAGCGGGGGAGACCCAGTACTTC. Its translation is CASSFLAGEAGETQYF.

This chain connects TRBV6-1 to TRBJ2-7; 12 positions match TRBD1. Germline V CDR1 and CDR2: MNHNS, SASEGT. The CDR3 length is 14 residues. After removal of 7 bases from V and 4 bases from J, the junction contained 5 bases not matched to a gene. CDR3 sequence: CASIRDRGLYEQYF. CDR3 coding DNA: TGTGCCAGCATTCGGGACAGGGGGCTTTACGAGCAGTACTTC.

The chain recombines TRBV6-1 with TRBJ1-2; D is possibly TRBD1 (5 bases). The CDR3 extends over 15 amino acids. The germline CDR1 and CDR2 sequences are MNHNS and SASEGT. V was shortened by 3 bases and J by 0 bases, with 11 bases between the two germline ends. The CDR3 is CASSDGGVANYGYTF. The CDR3 DNA is TGTGCCAGCAGTGACGGAGGGGTAGCTAACTATGGCTACACCTTC.

The chain couples TRBV2 to TRBJ2-2; 10 bases agree with TRBD1. This CDR3 spans 17 amino acids. Germline V gene lookup returns CDR1 SNHLY and CDR2 FYNNEI. Germline trimming cut 5 bases from V and 5 bases from J; bases unmatched to any gene: 11. The CDR3 DNA reads as TGTGCCAGCAGTTCAACCGGGACAGGGGCGAGAACCGGGGAGCTGTTTTTT. This codes for CASSSTGTGARTGELFF.

The chain has TRBV6-5 and TRBJ2-5, with TRBD2 as a possible D gene (6 bases). The J call is uncertain, as TRBJ2-7 better fits the DNA end. This CDR3 has 15 residues. The germline gives CDR1 MNHEY, CDR2 SVGAGI. CDR3 region: CASRVGTYDSYEQYF. CDR3 nucleotide sequence: TGTGCCAGCAGGGTCGGGACTTATGACTCCTACGAGCAGTACTTC.

The genes are TRBV28 and TRBJ1-2, with 8 nucleotides matching TRBD1. J gave up 4 bases and V 10 bases, and 8 bases lay outside the gene matches. There are 13 residues in the CDR3. Germline V CDR1 and CDR2: MDHEN, SYDVKM. CDR3 sequence reads: CATRTGPTYGYTF. CDR3 DNA: TGTGCCACCAGGACAGGGCCTACCTATGGCTACACCTTC.

The J gene is TRBJ2-5, the V gene TRBV28, with 10 bases lining up with TRBD2. V trimming: 5 bases; J trimming: 5 bases; junction bases outside the gene matches: 14. This CDR3 region has 17 residues. Looked up from germline, CDR1 is MDHEN and CDR2 is SYDVKM. CDR3 sequence (DNA): TGTGCCAGCAGTGGGGAGGCGTCTAGCGGGAGAAGGGAGACCCAGTACTTC. Translated: CASSGEASSGRRETQYF.